This TCR beta chain was sequenced for a study of radiation and T cells in renal cell carcinoma (dated by TCRdb to about 2020). In the study overall: The samples were obtained from a clinical trial, where primary renal cell carcinomas were treated with 15 Gy stereotactic body radiation therapy and then removed by nephrectomy 4 weeks afterward. In the approximately 53 samples combined, 4,016,671 unique CDR3 nucleotide sequences were found, encoding approximately 2,800,000 unique CDR3 amino acid sequences. TCR beta sequencing covered roughly 53 samples in total, comprising some 25 tumors and roughly 27 peripheral blood samples.

TCR beta libraries were generated from genomic DNA with the immunoSEQ kit, following the manufacturer's recommendations. To prepare the libraries, a first multiplex PCR with proprietary primers was run, followed by a second PCR that added unique barcodes, and a bead cleanup was done after each round. A positive control reaction and a negative control reaction, both provided in the kit, were run with every batch of samples. The final libraries underwent checking on an Agilent 4200 TapeStation D1000 ScreenTape, volumetric pooling, and quantification by qPCR. Sequencing ran on an Illumina NextSeq500 with a MidOutput 150-cycle cartridge, using 156 Read1 and 15 Index1 cycles with kit custom primers. The pooled library was loaded at around 1.1 pM, and approximately 19% PhiX control was spiked in. In the source study's methods: Vendor-processed data were analyzed in R, with a clonotype defined as all T cells sharing the same CDR3 nucleotide sequence. For clone abundance analyses, frequencies were normalized to the 10,000 most abundant clones per sample. Public T cell clones, which averaged fewer than five per sample, were excluded before analysis. Tumor-enriched and baseline blood-enriched clonotypes were defined by at least a 32-fold difference in abundance between compartments. A beta-binomial differential abundance model was used to identify clonotypes that expanded or contracted between blood time points. Tumor-blood repertoire similarity was measured with the Baroni-Urbani and Buser coefficient, and group comparisons used two-tailed Wilcoxon tests in R. TCRdb re-hosts the immuneACCESS table, in-frame sequences only. Its copies lack some clones; in the studies checked, an unresolved V gene accounts for under half of them, and the cause for the rest is not known. V, J and clone size derive from that table, while D and trimming were established from the DNA sequence. Across this sample there are approximately 150,000 clones, with about 88% seen only once. The ten top clones hold 4.1% of the sample.

As to this clone: Which antigen it targets is not known. No per-base quality is available; no much larger clone lies one base away.

Study-wide conclusions, independent of this receptor: Because no pretreatment tumor biopsies were available, whether clonotypes were present in the tumor at baseline could not be determined. Tracking of blood repertoire dynamics stopped at more than three weeks after treatment, with no follow-up past that point. An increase in top tumor clonotypes in blood was observed from baseline to 2 weeks post-radiation, followed by contraction by 4 weeks, which was taken to suggest transient expansion of tumor-resident clones. The single-armed trial design could not address effects of radiation dose or scheduling on the TCR repertoire.

According to the study, the label for this sample's time point signals: baseline pretreatment blood. Per the publication, the treatment or condition label means: 15 Gy SBRT to primary tumor, nephrectomy 4 weeks later. To track tumor-enriched clonotypes, serial peripheral blood was sampled from radiation-treated patients at baseline and at 2 weeks and 4 weeks after SBRT. Every patient's renal cell carcinoma showed clear cell pathology. The QIAamp DNA Blood Mini Kit (Qiagen) was used to prepare genomic DNA for TCR sequencing. The analyses included only samples that passed all quality control checks. CDR1 is given as LGHNA and CDR2 as YSLEER, both from the germline V gene. The CDR3 numbers 14 residues from cysteine through phenylalanine. The DNA shown is the 42-base CDR3, in frame from base 1. V is cut back by 4 bases and J by 8 bases, with 7 bases in the junction unmatched.

The chain is encoded by TRBV4-3 joined to TRBJ2-4; TRBD2 fits 8 bases in the junction. The sample here was blood, taken from a patient whose treatment included radiotherapy and nephrectomy. The clonotype comes from a woman aged 70 to 79 with renal cell carcinoma. The nucleotide sequence reads TGCGCCAGCAGCCCCCGGGAGGGTGGGGACATTCAGTACTTC. Its coded protein is CASSPREGGDIQYF.